The clone carrying this T cell receptor beta chain has at least ten counts. Antigen unknown. RNA transcripts served as the template for amplifying TCR beta CDR3 regions. In the first-round RT-PCR of the TCR CDR3, the HTBI primer set was used. TCRdb analysed the multiplex PCR reads with MiXCR anew, one entry per CDR3 protein. The table has about 260,000 distinct CDR3 sequences, approximately 16% seen once. Subjects with ophthalmopathy showed a Clinical Activity Score no lower than 3, a NOSPECS grade no lower than 4, and a duration shorter than 3 months. Patients were excluded for uncontrolled infection, other autoimmune disease, pregnancy or lactation. The entry originates in a study of T cells in Graves' hyperthyroidism and ophthalmopathy. The CDR3 loop spans 16 amino acids. After removal of 5 bases from V and 5 bases from J, the junction contained 11 bases not matched to a gene. The germline gives CDR1 MNHNS, CDR2 SASEGT.

Whole-study results and caveats: From stable hyperthyroidism, ophthalmopathy was set apart by a 13 V-J model.

Material for sequencing was blood. This receptor was identified in a woman between 18 and 30 years old with Graves' ophthalmopathy. The chain employs TRBV6-1 and TRBJ2-5; 10 bases fit TRBD1. Here the CDR3 reads CASSSPDRGAEETQYF. The CDR3 nucleotides are TGTGCCAGCAGTTCCCCGGACAGGGGGGCCGAGGAGACCCAGTACTTC.